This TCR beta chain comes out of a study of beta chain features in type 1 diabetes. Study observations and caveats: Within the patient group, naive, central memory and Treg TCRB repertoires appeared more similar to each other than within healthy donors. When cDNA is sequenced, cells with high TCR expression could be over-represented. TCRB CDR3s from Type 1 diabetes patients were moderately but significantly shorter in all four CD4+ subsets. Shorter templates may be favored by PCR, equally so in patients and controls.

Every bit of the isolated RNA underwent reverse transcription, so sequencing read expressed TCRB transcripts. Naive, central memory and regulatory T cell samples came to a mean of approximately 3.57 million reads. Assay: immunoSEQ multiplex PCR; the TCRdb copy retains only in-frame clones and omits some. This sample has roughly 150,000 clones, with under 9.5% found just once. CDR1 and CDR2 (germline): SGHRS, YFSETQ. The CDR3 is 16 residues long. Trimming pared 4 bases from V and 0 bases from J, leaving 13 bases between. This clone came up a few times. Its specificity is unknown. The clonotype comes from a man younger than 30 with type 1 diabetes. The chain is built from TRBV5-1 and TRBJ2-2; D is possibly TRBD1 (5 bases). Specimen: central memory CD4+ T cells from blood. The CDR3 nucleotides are TGCGCCAGCAGCCCGACAGCGACCTCGAACACCGGGGAGCTGTTTTTT. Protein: CASSPTATSNTGELFF.